Below, 31 T cell receptor beta chains from the same sample are listed, as sequenced in a study of response to subunit inactivated influenza vaccine. TCRdb re-derived calls from the RT-PCR reads in MiXCR, one entry per CDR3 protein. The data show 700,000 to 800,000 distinct CDR3 sequences, with roughly 18% seen just once and approximately 10% held by the top ten. Source: PBMCs from blood, taken 4 to 6 days after vaccination. These TCRs come from a middle-aged man who received an inactivated influenza vaccine.

This clonotype was counted at least ten times. This chain connects TRBV3-1 to TRBJ2-2, with TRBD1 matching over 8 bases. Germline V gene data show CDR1 as LGHDT and CDR2 as YNNKEL (reference sequence). The CDR3 is made up of 15 amino acids. V lost 1 base and J lost 4; bases outside the gene matches: 2. CDR3 in amino acids: CASSQVTGATGELFF. The CDR3, as DNA: TGTGCCAGCAGCCAAGTGACAGGGGCCACCGGGGAGCTGTTTTTT.

The chain recombines TRBV6-1 with TRBJ2-1, with no clear D. V was clipped by 4 bases and J by 4 bases, with 8 bases between them. Germline V gene sequence: CDR1 MNHNS, CDR2 SASEGT. The CDR3 runs 13 residues. The CDR3 DNA is TGTGCCAGCAGTGTCCAGCTGTACAATGAGCAGTTCTTC. Amino acid sequence: CASSVQLYNEQFF.

This clonotype was seen many times. This chain joins TRBV29-1 and TRBJ1-2; 10 bases align to TRBD1. The CDR3 runs 12 residues. Germline loops: CDR1 SQVTM, CDR2 ANQGSEA. The junction had 2 bases not matched to a gene; V was cut back by 3 bases and J by 7 bases. The CDR3: CSVDWTGGGYTF. The CDR3 nucleotides read TGCAGCGTTGATTGGACAGGGGGTGGCTACACCTTC.

The rearrangement joins TRBV21-1 to TRBJ1-5; the D call TRBD1 from the table was never checked on the DNA. TRBV21-1 is a known pseudogene. This CDR3 region has 19 residues. The CDR3 sequence: CASSKVGERWLREYQPQHF. In nucleotides, the CDR3 is TGTGCCAGCAGCAAAGTCGGGGAACGGTGGCTTCGGGAATATCAGCCCCAGCATTTT.

The chain links TRBV12-3 or TRBV12-4 to TRBJ2-5, with D unresolved. V shed 0 bases and J shed 4 bases, with 9 bases lying between them. The CDR3 has 14 amino acids. This chain's CDR3 is CASSLASRAETQYF. The CDR3 region has the DNA TGTGCCAGCAGTTTAGCGTCCCGGGCAGAGACCCAGTACTTC.

This clonotype showed up many times. This chain links TRBV10-3 with TRBJ2-7, with 8 positions matching TRBD1. CDR1 and CDR2 from the germline V gene are ENHRY and SYGVKD. V was clipped by 2 bases and J by 5 bases; unmatched bases: 5. The CDR3 loop spans 14 amino acids. DNA for the CDR3: TGTGCCATCAGTGAGGCTCAGGGGGCCCACGAGCAGTACTTC. Amino acids: CAISEAQGAHEQYF.

This clonotype was seen a handful of times. V gene TRBV20-1 combines with J gene TRBJ2-7; no firm D call. The CDR3 runs 14 residues. Per germline, CDR1 DFQATT and CDR2 SNEGSKA (reference sequence). The V end lost 6 bases, the J end lost 4 bases, and 19 bases lay between the germline ends. CDR3 region: CSAQAQVGGYEQYF. The CDR3 DNA reads TGCAGTGCCCAAGCGCAGGTCGGTGGATACGAGCAGTACTTC.

This clonotype was counted a single time. The chain employs TRBV4-2 and TRBJ1-1; 7 positions match TRBD1. The CDR3 totals 15 residues. V shed 3 bases and J 1 base; nucleotides not matched to a gene: 5. Germline V gene data show CDR1 as LGHNA and CDR2 as YNFKEQ. CDR3: CASSQQQGQNTEAFF. The CDR3 DNA reads TGTGCCAGCAGCCAGCAACAGGGGCAGAACACTGAAGCTTTCTTT.

This chain joins TRBV7-2 and TRBJ2-7; 14 positions match TRBD2. The CDR3 has 15 amino acids. Germline assignment: CDR1 SGHTA and CDR2 FQGNSA. The V segment lost 3 bases and the J segment 6 bases; nucleotides outside the gene matches: 4. In DNA form, the CDR3 reads TGTGCCAGCAGCTTGACTAGCGGGGGGGCCGTCGAGCAGTACTTC. Translation gives CASSLTSGGAVEQYF.

The rearrangement uses TRBV4-2 and TRBJ2-1, with 10 bases matching TRBD1. The CDR3 length is 15 residues. In germline, CDR1 is LGHNA, CDR2 YNFKEQ. V lost 3 bases to trimming and J lost 7 bases; unmatched junction nucleotides: 6. The CDR3 bases are TGTGCCAGCAGCCAGGGACAGGGGCGGGTGAATGAGCAGTTCTTC. This sequence encodes CASSQGQGRVNEQFF.

This chain connects TRBV20-1 to TRBJ2-3, with D hard to call. V dropped 6 bases and J dropped 0 bases, with 10 bases sitting between them. CDR1 is DFQATT and CDR2 is SNEGSKA in the germline V gene (reference sequence). The CDR3 totals 13 residues. The CDR3 nucleotides read TGCAGTGCCAGACTGGGTAGCACAGATACGCAGTATTTT. This codes for CSARLGSTDTQYF.

This chain connects TRBV3-1 to TRBJ1-1; D gene ambiguous. This CDR3 region has 13 residues. In germline, CDR1 is LGHDT, CDR2 YNNKEL (reference sequence). Deletions cut 1 base from V and 4 bases from J, with 7 bases between. CDR3 DNA sequence: TGTGCCAGCAGCCAAGTCGGGCCCACTGAAGCTTTCTTT. This codes for CASSQVGPTEAFF.

This clonotype was observed many times. The CDR3 DNA reads TGTGCCAGCAGCTTCGAAGCGGGGGGACTCTACAATGAGCAGTTCTTC. Amino acids: CASSFEAGGLYNEQFF. V usage is TRBV7-8 and J usage is TRBJ2-1; 9 bases map to TRBD2. The CDR3 sequence is 16 residues long. Germline CDR1 SGHVS, CDR2 FQNEAQ. The J segment lost 3 bases and the V segment lost 3 bases, leaving 6 bases of the junction unmatched.

This chain uses TRBV7-9 with TRBJ2-3, with 9 bases matching TRBD2. Trimming cost V 4 bases and J 0 bases; bases outside gene matches: 5. There are 16 residues in the CDR3. Germline V gives CDR1 SEHNR, CDR2 FQNEAQ (reference sequence). CDR3 loop: CASSYWRGGSTDTQYF. The CDR3, as DNA: TGTGCCAGCAGCTACTGGCGGGGGGGGAGCACAGATACGCAGTATTTT. The full variable domain, its missing parts supplied by reference TRBV7-9 and TRBJ2-3, is DTGVSQNPRHKITKRGQNVTFRCDPISEHNRLYWYRQTLGQGPEFLTYFQNEAQLEKSRLLSDRFSAERPKGSFSTLEIQRTEQGDSAMYLCASSYWRGGSTDTQYFGPGTRLTVL.

This clonotype was found a few times. The chain has TRBV7-2 and TRBJ2-3, with 8 bases matching TRBD2. Losses at the gene ends were 1 base for V and 6 bases for J; bases not matched to a gene: 12. The CDR3 loop spans 17 amino acids. Looked up from germline, CDR1 is SGHTA and CDR2 is FQGNSA. The CDR3 DNA is TGTGCCAGCAGCTTAGTAGCTAGCGGGTCGGTGGGGGATACGCAGTATTTT. It codes for CASSLVASGSVGDTQYF. The whole variable domain, remainder taken from reference TRBV7-2 and TRBJ2-3, is GAGVSQSPSNKVTEKGKDVELRCDPISGHTALYWYRQSLGQGLEFLIYFQGNSAPDKSGLPSDRFSAERTGGSVSTLTIQRTQQEDSAVYLCASSLVASGSVGDTQYFGPGTRLTVL.

The V gene is TRBV5-1, the J gene TRBJ2-5; tentatively, D is TRBD2 (6 bases). This CDR3 region has 14 residues. Deletions cut 1 base from V and 3 bases from J, with 10 bases between. In germline, CDR1 is SGHRS, CDR2 YFSETQ. The CDR3 loop is CASSLHGREETQYF. DNA of the CDR3: TGCGCCAGCAGCTTGCACGGGAGAGAAGAGACCCAGTACTTC.

V and J are TRBV7-9 and TRBJ2-5; 8 nucleotides align to TRBD1. Germline assignment: CDR1 SEHNR and CDR2 FQNEAQ (reference sequence). V trimming: 5 bases; J trimming: 4 bases; junction bases outside the gene matches: 12. The CDR3 spans 16 residues. The CDR3 DNA reads as TGTGCCAGCAGCGGACGCCGCACAGGGGGTCGAGAGACCCAGTACTTC. Protein: CASSGRRTGGRETQYF.

The chain joins TRBV20-1 to TRBJ2-1; TRBD2 matches at 8 bases. CDR3 length: 16 residues. The V gene end was trimmed by 0 bases and the J gene end by 4 bases; junction bases not matched to a gene: 8. Germline values: CDR1 DFQATT, CDR2 SNEGSKA (reference sequence). The CDR3 spells CSAREMAGGAYNEQFF. In DNA, the CDR3 is TGCAGTGCTAGAGAGATGGCGGGAGGCGCTTACAATGAGCAGTTCTTC.

The CDR3 nucleotides are TGCAGTGCGCCTGGACTAGCAGCTGAGCAGTTCTTC. Translating it yields CSAPGLAAEQFF. The V gene is TRBV20-1, the J gene TRBJ2-1; 8 nucleotides agree with TRBD2. V trimming: 6 bases; J trimming: 9 bases; junction bases outside the gene matches: 7. Germline V gene data show CDR1 as DFQATT and CDR2 as SNEGSKA (reference sequence). The CDR3 extends over 12 amino acids.

Points on this clonotype: Mismatch with germline at one junction end may stem from a read error. This sequence joins TRBV6-6 and TRBJ1-1; D is undetermined. CDR1 is MNHNY and CDR2 is SVGAGI in the germline V gene (reference sequence). The CDR3 is 11 amino acids. CDR3 DNA sequence: TGTGGCAGCAGCCGACCCAATGAAGCTTTCTTT. Protein product: CGSSRPNEAFF.

This rearrangement joins TRBV28 to TRBJ2-2; 7 positions agree with TRBD1. V shed 5 bases, J shed 0 bases, and the junction held 6 bases outside the gene matches. CDR3 length: 16 residues. Germline CDR1 is MDHEN and CDR2 is SYDVKM. This CDR3 is CASSKNRGANTGELFF. DNA of the CDR3: TGTGCCAGCAGTAAGAACAGGGGAGCGAACACCGGGGAGCTGTTTTTT. The full variable domain, in which reference TRBV28 and TRBJ2-2 provide the parts outside the CDR3, is DVKVTQSSRYLVKRTGEKVFLECVQDMDHENMFWYRQDPGLGLRLIYFSYDVKMKEKGDIPEGYSVSREKKERFSLILESASTNQTSMYLCASSKNRGANTGELFFGEGSRLTVL.

The rearrangement uses TRBV4-3 and TRBJ2-7; TRBD1 agrees at 7 bases. There are 16 residues in the CDR3. Per the germline V gene, CDR1 is LGHNA and CDR2 is YSLEER. The J segment lost 3 bases and the V segment lost 2 bases, leaving 10 bases of the junction unmatched. CDR3 amino acids: CASSQNYGDRSYEQYF. The CDR3 DNA is TGCGCCAGCAGCCAAAACTACGGGGACAGAAGCTACGAGCAGTACTTC.

The V gene is TRBV28, the J gene TRBJ2-7; D is possibly TRBD2 (6 bases). The length of the CDR3 is 12 residues. From germline, CDR1 is MDHEN and CDR2 SYDVKM. Between the trimmed V and J ends, which lost 7 bases and 3 bases, there was a span of 10 bases. The CDR3 DNA follows: TGTGCCAGCACCCTGGAGGGCTACGAGCAGTACTTC. It translates to CASTLEGYEQYF.

The chain couples TRBV20-1 to TRBJ1-1; 7 bases align to TRBD1. V shed 1 base and J 8 bases; nucleotides not matched to a gene: 1. This CDR3 is built from 11 residues. Germline CDR1 is DFQATT and CDR2 is SNEGSKA (reference sequence). CDR3 coding DNA: TGCAGTGCTAGAGCGGACAGGGAAGCTTTCTTT. Residues: CSARADREAFF.

The chain joins TRBV4-2 to TRBJ2-3; possible D gene TRBD2, 5 bases. The length of the CDR3 is 16 residues. V dropped 1 base and J dropped 2 bases, with 13 bases sitting between them. Germline values: CDR1 LGHNA, CDR2 YNFKEQ. The CDR3 protein is CASSQGFGETTDTQYF. The CDR3 DNA reads TGTGCCAGCAGCCAAGGCTTCGGGGAGACCACAGATACGCAGTATTTT.

This clonotype was seen more than once but under ten times. This rearrangement joins TRBV7-2 to TRBJ1-1; D unclear. The CDR3 totals 15 residues. Germline lookup yields CDR1 SGHTA and CDR2 FQGNSA. Trimming stripped 2 bases from V and 0 bases from J, with 10 bases between. The CDR3 protein is CASSLPYGLNTEAFF. DNA of the CDR3: TGTGCCAGCAGCTTACCGTACGGATTGAACACTGAAGCTTTCTTT.

The chain combines TRBV7-8 with TRBJ2-7; no reliable D call. Germline CDR1 SGHVS, CDR2 FQNEAQ. V was cut by 3 bases and J by 7 bases, with 16 bases left in between. The CDR3 extends over 14 amino acids. The DNA of the CDR3 is TGTGCCAGCAGCTTCCTAGTCAGGTCTGAGGAGCAGTACTTC. Translating it yields CASSFLVRSEEQYF.

This clonotype turned up a few times. The J gene is TRBJ2-7, the V gene TRBV2; no clear D. The CDR3 contains 13 residues. V was shortened by 8 bases and J by 0 bases, with 11 bases between the two germline ends. Looked up from germline, CDR1 is SNHLY and CDR2 is FYNNEI. CDR3 amino acids: CASRLHSSYEQYF. The CDR3 DNA sequence: TGTGCCAGCCGCCTCCACAGCTCCTACGAGCAGTACTTC.

This clonotype was observed a handful of times. V and J are TRBV15 and TRBJ2-3, with D uncertain. Germline V gene sequence: CDR1 LNHNV, CDR2 YYDKDF (reference sequence). The V end was cut by 0 bases, the J end by 10 bases, with 17 bases between. This CDR3 is 15 amino acids long. In DNA form, the CDR3 reads TGTGCCACCAGCAGAGATGTCCCGGGCGGTGGGGCGCAGTATTTT. It encodes CATSRDVPGGGAQYF.

This clonotype showed up just a few times. The chain couples TRBV20-1 to TRBJ2-5; D is possibly TRBD1 (5 bases). This CDR3 region has 15 residues. Trimming took off 3 bases at V and 0 bases at J, with 14 bases between the two ends. Germline V gene data show CDR1 as DFQATT and CDR2 as SNEGSKA (reference sequence). The CDR3 reads CSASEDTAYQETQYF. DNA for the CDR3: TGCAGTGCTAGCGAGGACACTGCCTACCAAGAGACCCAGTACTTC.

The V and J genes are TRBV29-1 and TRBJ2-2; TRBD2 might be the D (6 bases). The CDR3 covers 13 residues. Trimming stripped 4 bases from V and 6 bases from J, with 12 bases between. Germline V lookup: CDR1 SQVTM, CDR2 ANQGSEA. The CDR3 spells CSVGGGLAGELFF. The CDR3 nucleotides are TGCAGCGTTGGTGGGGGGTTAGCCGGGGAGCTGTTTTTT.